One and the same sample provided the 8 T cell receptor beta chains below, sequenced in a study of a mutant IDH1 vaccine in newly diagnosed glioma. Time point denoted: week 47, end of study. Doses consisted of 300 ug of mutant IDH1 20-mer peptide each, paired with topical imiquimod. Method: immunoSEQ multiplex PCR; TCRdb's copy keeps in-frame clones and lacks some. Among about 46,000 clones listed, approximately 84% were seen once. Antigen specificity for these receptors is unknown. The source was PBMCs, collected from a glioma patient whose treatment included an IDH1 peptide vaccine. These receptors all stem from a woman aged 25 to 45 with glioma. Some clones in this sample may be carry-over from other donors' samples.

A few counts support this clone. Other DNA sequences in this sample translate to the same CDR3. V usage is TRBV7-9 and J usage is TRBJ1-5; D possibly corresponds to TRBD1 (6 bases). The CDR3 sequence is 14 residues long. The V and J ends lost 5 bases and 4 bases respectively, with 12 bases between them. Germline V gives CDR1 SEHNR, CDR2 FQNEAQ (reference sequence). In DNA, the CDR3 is TGTGCCAGCAGCCCGGGAGGGGGTAATCAGCCCCAGCATTTT. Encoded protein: CASSPGGGNQPQHF. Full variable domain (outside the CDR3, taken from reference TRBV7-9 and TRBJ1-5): DTGVSQNPRHKITKRGQNVTFRCDPISEHNRLYWYRQTLGQGPEFLTYFQNEAQLEKSRLLSDRFSAERPKGSFSTLEIQRTEQGDSAMYLCASSPGGGNQPQHFGDGTRLSIL.

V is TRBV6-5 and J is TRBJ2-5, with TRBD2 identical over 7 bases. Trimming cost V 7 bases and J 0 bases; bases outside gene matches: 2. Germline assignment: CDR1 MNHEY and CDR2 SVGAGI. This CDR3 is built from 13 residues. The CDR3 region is CASTGRNQETQYF. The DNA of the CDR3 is TGTGCCAGCACCGGGAGGAACCAAGAGACCCAGTACTTC.

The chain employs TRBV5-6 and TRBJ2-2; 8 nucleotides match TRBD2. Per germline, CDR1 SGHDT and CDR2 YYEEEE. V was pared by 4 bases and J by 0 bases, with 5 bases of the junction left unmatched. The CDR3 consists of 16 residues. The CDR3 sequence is CASSGGGLANTGELFF. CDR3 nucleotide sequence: TGTGCCAGCAGCGGGGGGGGACTAGCGAACACCGGGGAGCTGTTTTTT.

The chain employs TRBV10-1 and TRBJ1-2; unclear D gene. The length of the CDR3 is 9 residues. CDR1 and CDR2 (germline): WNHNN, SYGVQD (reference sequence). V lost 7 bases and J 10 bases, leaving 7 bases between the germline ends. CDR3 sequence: CASKDSYTF. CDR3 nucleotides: TGCGCCAGCAAGGACTCCTACACCTTC.

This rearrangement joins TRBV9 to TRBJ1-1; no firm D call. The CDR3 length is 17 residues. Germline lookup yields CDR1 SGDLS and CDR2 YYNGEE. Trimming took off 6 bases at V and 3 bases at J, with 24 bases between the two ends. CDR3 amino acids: CASKRLGRILGDTEAFF. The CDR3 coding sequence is TGTGCCAGCAAGAGACTCGGGAGAATCTTGGGAGACACTGAAGCTTTCTTT.

The CDR3 spells CASSQDRTSGYEQYF. The CDR3 DNA reads TGCGCCAGCAGCCAGGATCGCACGTCCGGGTACGAGCAGTACTTC. The V gene is TRBV4-1, the J gene TRBJ2-7; D unclear. V dropped 3 bases and J dropped 4 bases, with 16 bases sitting between them. This CDR3 has 15 residues. From germline, CDR1 is MGHRA and CDR2 YSYEKL.

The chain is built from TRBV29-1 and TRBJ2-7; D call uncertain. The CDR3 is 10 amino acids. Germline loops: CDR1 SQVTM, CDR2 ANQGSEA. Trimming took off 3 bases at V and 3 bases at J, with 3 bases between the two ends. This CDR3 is CSVEDYEQYF. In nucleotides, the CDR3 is TGCAGCGTTGAGGACTACGAGCAGTACTTC.

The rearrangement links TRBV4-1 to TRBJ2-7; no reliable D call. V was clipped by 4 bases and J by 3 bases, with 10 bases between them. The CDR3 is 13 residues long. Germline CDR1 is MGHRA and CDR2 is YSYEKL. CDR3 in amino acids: CASSPTPRYEQYF. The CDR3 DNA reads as TGCGCCAGCAGCCCGACCCCCCGCTACGAGCAGTACTTC.